This entry is about one T cell receptor (beta chain). Its antigen is unidentified. These data are taken from a study of cytomegalovirus exposure and HLA in healthy donors. For the study at large: Counted in an early data release were about 86 million unique TCRs from HLA-typed donors. Among over 300 genotyped donors, approximately 80% fell in the Caucasian-associated ancestry cluster.

Study-wide results and limits: A previous analysis found most TCR beta V segments productive roughly 87% or roughly 30% of the time. According to a later analysis, donors in an Asian-associated ancestry cluster reportedly had fewer N-insertions than the 666-donor mean.

CDR3 length equals 14 residues. The ends were cut back, 8 bases at V and 3 bases at J, with 16 bases in the middle. The germline CDR1 and CDR2 sequences are SGHRS and YFSETQ. The PCR contained 60 Vbeta and 13 Jbeta primers. Method: immunoSEQ multiplex PCR; TCRdb's copy keeps in-frame clones and lacks some. Altogether some 140,000 clones are present, around 75% being singletons, with the ten largest covering roughly 3%. V gene TRBV5-1 combines with J gene TRBJ2-3, with D possibly TRBD2 on 6 matching bases. Material: PBMCs. This receptor was taken from a man aged 30-40 years in good health and CMV-seronegative. CDR3 DNA sequence: TGCGCCAGTACCGGGACTCTCCTGACAGATACGCAGTATTTT. This sequence encodes CASTGTLLTDTQYF.